The 5 T cell receptor beta chains below come from one sample, sequenced in a study of post-analysis software for immune sequencing data. Incorporated into the TCR beta cDNA libraries were unique molecular identifiers, which served to reduce PCR and sequencing biases. TCRdb reprocessed the PCR reads with MiXCR, giving one entry per CDR3 protein. The sample yields a few hundred thousand distinct CDR3 sequences, roughly 30% seen once. Study-wide points: In patients, about five TRBV segments were more frequent than in controls, with TRBV5-6, TRBV5-1 and TRBV20-1 among them.

These receptors are not linked to any known antigen. The sample comprised blood. These receptors originate from a girl aged 5-17 years with multiple sclerosis.

The sample holds a few counts of this clonotype. The J gene is TRBJ1-2, the V gene TRBV4-3; D uncertain. The germline V and J ends were trimmed by 4 bases and 7 bases, with 19 bases remaining between them. In germline, CDR1 is LGHNA, CDR2 YSLEER. The length of the CDR3 is 15 residues. The chain's CDR3 is CASSPGSAFRGGYTF. The CDR3 nucleotides read TGCGCCAGCAGCCCAGGCAGTGCGTTCCGGGGTGGCTACACCTTC.

This clonotype was counted between two and nine times. The chain joins TRBV20-1 to TRBJ2-1; 8 nucleotides agree with TRBD1. The V gene's germline CDR1 is DFQATT and CDR2 SNEGSKA (reference sequence). V gave up 5 bases and J gave up 7 bases; unmatched junction bases: 7. The CDR3 contains 13 residues. The CDR3 DNA follows: TGCAGTGCTTTCAGGGGGCGTATGAATGAGCAGTTCTTC. Protein sequence: CSAFRGRMNEQFF.

The chain couples TRBV3-1 to TRBJ2-3, with TRBD2 matching 7 bases. The length of the CDR3 is 15 residues. V lost 4 bases to trimming and J lost 2 bases; unmatched junction nucleotides: 6. Germline assignment: CDR1 LGHDT and CDR2 YNNKEL (reference sequence). The DNA for the CDR3 is TGTGCCAGCAGCCCCAGCGGGGACTTCACAGATACGCAGTATTTT. Translation gives CASSPSGDFTDTQYF.

The CDR3 nucleotides are TGCAGCGTCCAGGGGCAGGGGATCGACTATGGCTACACCTTC. It codes for CSVQGQGIDYGYTF. The rearrangement links TRBV29-1 to TRBJ1-2; TRBD1 might be the D (6 bases). V lost 6 bases and J 3 bases, leaving 17 bases between the germline ends. The CDR3 length is 14 residues. In germline, CDR1 is SQVTM, CDR2 ANQGSEA.

The genes are TRBV15 and TRBJ1-1, with D perhaps TRBD1 (5 bases). The CDR3 is 15 residues long. Deletions cut 2 bases from V and 4 bases from J, with 14 bases between. Germline assignment: CDR1 LNHNV and CDR2 YYDKDF (reference sequence). The CDR3 DNA follows: TGTGCCACCAGCAGAAGGACTGGGGGGACCACTGAAGCTTTCTTT. Amino acid sequence: CATSRRTGGTTEAFF.